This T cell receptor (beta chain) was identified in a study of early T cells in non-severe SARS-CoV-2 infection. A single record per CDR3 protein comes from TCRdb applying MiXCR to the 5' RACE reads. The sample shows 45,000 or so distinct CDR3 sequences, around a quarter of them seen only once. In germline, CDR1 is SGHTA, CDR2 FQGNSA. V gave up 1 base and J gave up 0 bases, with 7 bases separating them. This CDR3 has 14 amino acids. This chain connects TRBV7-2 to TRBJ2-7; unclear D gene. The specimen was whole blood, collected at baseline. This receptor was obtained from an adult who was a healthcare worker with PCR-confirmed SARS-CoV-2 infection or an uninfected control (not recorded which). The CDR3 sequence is CASSLVGLSYEQYF. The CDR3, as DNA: TGTGCCAGCAGCTTAGTTGGCCTCTCCTACGAGCAGTACTTC.